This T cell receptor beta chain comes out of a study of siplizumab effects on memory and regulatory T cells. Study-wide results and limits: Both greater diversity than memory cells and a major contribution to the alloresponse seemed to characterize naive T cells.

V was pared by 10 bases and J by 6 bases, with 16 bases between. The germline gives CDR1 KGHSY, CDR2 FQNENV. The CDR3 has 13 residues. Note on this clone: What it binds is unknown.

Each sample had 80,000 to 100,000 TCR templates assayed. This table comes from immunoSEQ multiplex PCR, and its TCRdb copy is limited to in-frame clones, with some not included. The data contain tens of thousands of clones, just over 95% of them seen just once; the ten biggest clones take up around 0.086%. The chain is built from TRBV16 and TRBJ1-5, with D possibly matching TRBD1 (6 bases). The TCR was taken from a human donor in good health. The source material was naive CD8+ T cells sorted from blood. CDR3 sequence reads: CATAVGGGQPQHF. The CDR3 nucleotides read TGTGCCACCGCTGTGGGGGGCGGTCAGCCCCAGCATTTT.